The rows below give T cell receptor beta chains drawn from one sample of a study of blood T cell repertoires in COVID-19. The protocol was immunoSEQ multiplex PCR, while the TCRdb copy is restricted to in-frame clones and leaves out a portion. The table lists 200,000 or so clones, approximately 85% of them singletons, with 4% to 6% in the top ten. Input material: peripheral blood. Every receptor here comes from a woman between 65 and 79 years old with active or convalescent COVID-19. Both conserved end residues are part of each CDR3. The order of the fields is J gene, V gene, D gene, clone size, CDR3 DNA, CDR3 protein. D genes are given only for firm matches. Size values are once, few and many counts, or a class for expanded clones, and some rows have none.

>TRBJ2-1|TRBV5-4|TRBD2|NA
TGTGCCAGCAGCTTCGGCGGGAGGTATGAGCAGTTCTTC
CASSFGGRYEQFF
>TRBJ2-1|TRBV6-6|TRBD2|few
TGTGCCAGCAGCCCGGGACTAGCGGGAGGTTTCTATGAGCAGTTCTTC
CASSPGLAGGFYEQFF
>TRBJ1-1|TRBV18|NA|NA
TGTGCCAGCTCACCACGGGGGGAGTGGTTTACTGAAGCTTTCTTT
CASSPRGEWFTEAFF
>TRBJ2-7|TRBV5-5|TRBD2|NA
TGTGCCAGCAGCTGGGGACTAGCGGGAGTCGGAGAGCAGTACTTC
CASSWGLAGVGEQYF
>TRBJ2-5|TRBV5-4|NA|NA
TGTGCCAGCAGCTTGCCGTCTAGAGGGGAGACCCAGTACTTC
CASSLPSRGETQYF
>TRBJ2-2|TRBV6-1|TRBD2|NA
TGTGCCAGCAGTGCCCTAGCGGGAGGTAACACCGGGGAGCTGTTTTTT
CASSALAGGNTGELFF
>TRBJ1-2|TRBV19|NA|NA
TGTGCCAGTAGTATAGATCAGGGCAGTCTCTATGGCTACACCTTC
CASSIDQGSLYGYTF
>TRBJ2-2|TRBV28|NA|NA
TGTGCCAGCATACAGGGATCGAACACCGGGGAGCTGTTTTTT
CASIQGSNTGELFF
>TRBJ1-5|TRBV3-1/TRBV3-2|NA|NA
TGTGCCAGCAGCCACAGGATTAGCAATCAGCCCCAGCATTTT
CASSHRISNQPQHF
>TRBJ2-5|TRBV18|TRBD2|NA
TGTGCCAGCTCACCTAGCCTAGCGGGAGTAGAGACCCAGTACTTC
CASSPSLAGVETQYF
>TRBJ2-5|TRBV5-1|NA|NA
TGCGCCAGCGGGGAAACCGGGACTCAGTACTTC
CASGETGTQYF
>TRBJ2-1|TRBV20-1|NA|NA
TGCAGTGCTAGAGACCCCCCCGGGCAGTTCTTC
CSARDPPGQFF
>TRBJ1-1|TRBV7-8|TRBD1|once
TGTGCCAGCAGAATCAGGGGGCGCGAGACTGAAGCTTTCTTT
CASRIRGRETEAFF
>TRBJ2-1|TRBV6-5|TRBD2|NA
TGTGCCAGCACGGCGACTAGCGGTACCGCTGAGCAGTTCTTC
CASTATSGTAEQFF
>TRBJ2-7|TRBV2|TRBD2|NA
TGTGCCAGCAAAGAGCGGGAGGGATCCTACGAGCAGTACTTC
CASKEREGSYEQYF
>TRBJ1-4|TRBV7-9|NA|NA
TGTGCCAGCACCAACAGAAGCGGGAAACTGTTTTTT
CASTNRSGKLFF
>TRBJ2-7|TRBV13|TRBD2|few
TGTGCCAGCAGGGAACACGGGACTAGCGGGGGCCCCGTGCAGTACTTC
CASREHGTSGGPVQYF
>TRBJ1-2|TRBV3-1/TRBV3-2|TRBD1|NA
TGTGCCAGCAGCCCGGGACAGACGAACTATGGCTACACCTTC
CASSPGQTNYGYTF
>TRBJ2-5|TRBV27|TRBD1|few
TGTGCCAGCAGTTCGGGACAGGGGGCCGTTAGAGAGACCCAGTACTTC
CASSSGQGAVRETQYF
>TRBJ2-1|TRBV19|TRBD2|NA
TGTGCCACTAGCGGGGGTCTCTTCAATGAGCAGTTCTTC
CATSGGLFNEQFF
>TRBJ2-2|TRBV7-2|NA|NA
TGTGCCAGCAGCTTAGAGCGGCAGGCGACGAACACCGGGGAGCTGTTTTTT
CASSLERQATNTGELFF
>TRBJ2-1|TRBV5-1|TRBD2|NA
TGCGCCAGCAGCTTGATCGCGGGAGGAGGGGAGCAGTTCTTC
CASSLIAGGGEQFF
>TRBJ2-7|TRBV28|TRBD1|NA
TGTGCCAGCAGGGGGACAGGGGTCTACGAGCAGTACTTC
CASRGTGVYEQYF
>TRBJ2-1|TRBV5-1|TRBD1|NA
TGCGCCAGCAGCAGAGTGGGACAGGACAATGAGCAGTTCTTC
CASSRVGQDNEQFF
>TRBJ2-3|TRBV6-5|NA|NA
TGTGCCAGCAGTATCGACCAGTTCGGGGGGCAGTATTTT
CASSIDQFGGQYF
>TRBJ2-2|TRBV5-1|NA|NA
TGCGCCAGCAGCCAGGCCCAGGGGTCCGGGGAGCTGTTTTTT
CASSQAQGSGELFF
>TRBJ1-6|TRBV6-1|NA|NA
TGTGCCAGCAGTGAAGCTCTCACAGGGACTAATAATTCACCCCTCCACTTT
CASSEALTGTNNSPLHF
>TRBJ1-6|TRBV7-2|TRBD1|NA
TGTGCCAGCAGCTCCCCGACAGGGGGATACGGTTCACCCCTCCACTTT
CASSSPTGGYGSPLHF
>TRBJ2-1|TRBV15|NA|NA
TGTGCCACCGTCGACAGGAGACCCTCTTCTGGGCAGTTCTTC
CATVDRRPSSGQFF
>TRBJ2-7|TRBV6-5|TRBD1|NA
TGTGCCAGCAGTTACTCTGGGACAGGCTACGAGCAGTACTTC
CASSYSGTGYEQYF
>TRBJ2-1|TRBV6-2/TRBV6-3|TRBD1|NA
TGTGCCAGCAGTACACAAGACAGGGTTCGCTATGAGCAGTTCTTC
CASSTQDRVRYEQFF
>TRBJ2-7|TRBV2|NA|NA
TGTGCCAGCAGTGAAGAGACAGCCTCCTACGAGCAGTACTTC
CASSEETASYEQYF
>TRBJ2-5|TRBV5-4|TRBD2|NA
TGTGCCAGCAGCTTTTTCCTAGCGGGGCAAGAGACCCAGTACTTC
CASSFFLAGQETQYF
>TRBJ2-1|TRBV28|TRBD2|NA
TGTGCCAGCAGCATAACTAGCGGGAGGAGGAATGAGCAGTTCTTC
CASSITSGRRNEQFF
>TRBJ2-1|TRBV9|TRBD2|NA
TGTGCCAGCAGCGTAGAAACTAGCGGGAGACAAGGGCAGTTCTTC
CASSVETSGRQGQFF
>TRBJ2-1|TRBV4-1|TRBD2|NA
TGCGCCAGCAGCCAAGAACACGGGAGGGTCTACAATGAGCAGTTCTTC
CASSQEHGRVYNEQFF
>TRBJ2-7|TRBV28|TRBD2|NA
TGTGCCAGCAGCGGTGGACTAGCGGGAAATTACGAGCAGTACTTC
CASSGGLAGNYEQYF
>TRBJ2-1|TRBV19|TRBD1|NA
TGTGCCATCTCATCCGGGACAGGGGATGTCAATGAGCAGTTCTTC
CAISSGTGDVNEQFF
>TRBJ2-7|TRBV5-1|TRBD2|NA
TGCGCCAGCAGCTTGGTAGCGGGAGACTACGAGCAGTACTTC
CASSLVAGDYEQYF
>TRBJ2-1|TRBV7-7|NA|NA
TGTGCTAGCAGCTTAGGTAACAGCTCCTACAATGAGCAGTTCTTC
CASSLGNSSYNEQFF
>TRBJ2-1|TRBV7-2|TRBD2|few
TGTGCCAGCAGCGGGACTAGCGGGATAGTAGAGCAGTTCTTC
CASSGTSGIVEQFF
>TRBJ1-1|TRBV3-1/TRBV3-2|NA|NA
TGTGCCAGCCGCCGGAGGGATGAAGCTTTCTTT
CASRRRDEAFF
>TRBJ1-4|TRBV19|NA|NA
TGTGCCAGTAGTATAGTCCGCAGGCCTAATGAAAAACTGTTTTTT
CASSIVRRPNEKLFF
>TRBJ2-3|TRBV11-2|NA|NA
TGTGCCAGCAGGGTGACTAGCCTGACAGGAGATACGCAGTATTTT
CASRVTSLTGDTQYF
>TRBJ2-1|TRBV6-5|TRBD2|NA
TGTGCCAGCAATAGACTAGCGGGTGACCATGAGCAGTTCTTC
CASNRLAGDHEQFF
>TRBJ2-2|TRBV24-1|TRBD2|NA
TGTGCCACCAGTGATTTAAAATCTGGTTGGCTAGCGGCGAACACCGGGGAGCTGTTTTTT
CATSDLKSGWLAANTGELFF
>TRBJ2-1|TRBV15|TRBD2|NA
TGTGCCACCAGCAGAGGTCTAGCGGGAGCACTCAATGAGCAGTTCTTC
CATSRGLAGALNEQFF
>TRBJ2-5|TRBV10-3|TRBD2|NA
TGTGCCATCAGCGGACTAGCGGGAGGGGAGACCCAGTACTTC
CAISGLAGGETQYF
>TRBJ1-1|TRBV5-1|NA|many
TGCGCCAGCAGCCCTCCCGGGGGGAACACTGAAGCTTTCTTT
CASSPPGGNTEAFF
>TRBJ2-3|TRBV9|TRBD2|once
TGTGCCAGCAGCGCTAGCGGCGGGACTCACACAGATACGCAGTATTTT
CASSASGGTHTDTQYF
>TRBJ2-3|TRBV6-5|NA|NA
TGTGCCAGCACCCTCCCCATATCCGGAGATACGCAGTATTTT
CASTLPISGDTQYF
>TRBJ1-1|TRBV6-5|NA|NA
TGTGCCAGCAGCTTGGACAGGAACACTGAAGCTTTCTTT
CASSLDRNTEAFF
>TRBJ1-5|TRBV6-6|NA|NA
TGTGCCAGCAGTATTTCGGGAAATCAGCCCCAGCATTTT
CASSISGNQPQHF